This TCR beta chain appears in the sequencing data of a study of OX40 agonist ivuxolimab in advanced cancers. Background for the entire study: The costimulatory receptor OX40 (CD134) was targeted by ivuxolimab, a fully human IgG2 agonistic monoclonal antibody. Partial responses were achieved by three dose-escalation patients, of whom one had hepatocellular carcinoma and two had cutaneous melanoma. In the dose-escalation cohort, approximately 82% of patients were male, and the mean age was around 65 years with a range of about 20 to 90. Among the 50 to 55 dose-escalation patients, approximately 20 had hepatocellular carcinoma, about 15 melanoma, 9 renal cell carcinoma and 9 head and neck cancer. Prior anti-PD-1, anti-PD-L1 or anti-CTLA-4 therapy was permitted, and checkpoint inhibitors had been received by about 37% of dose-escalation patients. The monotherapy dose-escalation portion (N ≈ 55 patients) of the phase I ivuxolimab trial is reported in the paper. Peripheral TCRbeta sequencing aimed to test whether ivuxolimab altered TCR sequence diversity and caused clonal T-cell expansion. Intravenous ivuxolimab was administered to patients every 2 weeks at six dose levels: 0.01, 0.1, 0.3, 1.5, 3 and 10 mg/kg. What the study reported, not specific to this receptor: At doses of 0.1 to 3.0 mg/kg, clonal expansion of both CD4+ and CD8+ T cells in blood was seen between baseline and week 6. Low levels of normalized T-cell clonal expansion were also seen in some nonresponding patients. Partial responders in the 0.1-3.0 mg/kg groups had among the lowest normalized peripheral clonal expansion, especially among CD8+ T cells. The antigen specificity of the clonally expanded peripheral T cells was not determined. After ivuxolimab, more expanded clones were found on average in CD8+ T cells than in CD4+ T cells.

The trial excluded patients who had a history of autoimmune disease or were on systemic immunosuppression. In every dose cohort, peripheral blood was drawn for TCR sequencing at baseline, cycle 4 day 1, and cycle 7 day 1. The samples were drawn from a first-in-human, open-label, multicenter phase I dose-escalation trial of ivuxolimab. Adults with locally advanced or metastatic head and neck squamous cell, hepatocellular, melanoma or renal cell carcinoma were enrolled in the trial. Before TCR sequencing, CD4+ and CD8+ T cells were separately sorted from peripheral blood. To sequence the TCRbeta CDR3 region, genomic DNA was isolated from the sorted cells. TCRbeta CDR3 regions were sequenced using the immunoSEQ Assay. The source is immuneACCESS, and TCRdb retained only in-frame sequences with V and J called. Part of the clones is not carried over; for the studies checked, unresolved V genes explain less than half of this, and the remainder is unexplained. In this sample the table shows around 110,000 clones, 90% of which occur a single time. 0.48% of the sample goes to the ten largest clones.

V was cut back by 1 base and J by 2 bases, leaving a gap of 5 bases between them. From its cysteine to its phenylalanine, the CDR3 spans 13 amino acids. CDR3 DNA only is kept here, 39 bases in frame from base 1. From the germline V gene, CDR1 is SGHTA and CDR2 is FQGNSA. Details on this clone: This receptor's antigen is unknown. No base-level quality is on record; no much larger clone is a single base apart.

Sample: CD4+ or CD8+ T cells sorted from blood, taken in a trial of the OX40 agonist ivuxolimab. This TCR was recovered from an adult with an advanced solid tumor such as melanoma, head and neck, liver or kidney cancer. The chain is assembled from TRBV7-2 and TRBJ2-5; no confident D gene assignment can be made. For the CDR3, the sequence is CASSLGTQETQYF. Read as DNA, the sequence is TGTGCCAGCAGCTTAGGCACTCAAGAGACCCAGTACTTC.